This T cell receptor beta chain was sequenced during a study of T cell responses to AZD1222 COVID-19 vaccine. This clone showed up just a few times. Its antigen is undetermined. Findings and caveats of the study: The donor cohort was predominantly white British with a female majority, and clonal diversity may have been underestimated. Across the whole spike, CD4 TCRs peaked at regions 160-218 and 743-854. Samples come after the peak T cell response, not at day 14.

The repertoire was sequenced with immunoSEQ multiplex PCR; TCRdb's copy has only in-frame clones and lacks some. The repertoire includes 89,000 or so clones, approximately 90% of them detected once, and around 28% sits in the top ten. This CDR3 contains 14 residues. J was trimmed by 6 bases and V by 8 bases; bases with no gene match: 9. Germline V lookup: CDR1 MRHNA, CDR2 SNTAGT. The chain employs TRBV6-4 and TRBJ2-1; 8 nucleotides align to TRBD2. This material consisted of peripheral blood, taken 28 days after the second AZD1222 dose. The origin of this receptor is an adult who received the AZD1222 COVID-19 vaccine. The CDR3 protein is CASSAGEVGNEQFF. In DNA, the CDR3 is TGTGCCAGCTCAGCGGGAGAGGTTGGCAATGAGCAGTTCTTC.